The entry below gives a single T cell receptor beta chain sequence along with its context. This specimen comes from a study of blood T cell repertoires in COVID-19. The length of the CDR3 is 14 residues. Germline assignment: CDR1 MDHEN and CDR2 SYDVKM. V lost 2 bases, J lost 0 bases, and 5 bases lay in between. Assay used: immunoSEQ multiplex PCR; TCRdb lists only in-frame clones, some missing. This repertoire shows around 130,000 clones, over 80% found once; its top ten account for about 8.9%. This sequence originates from a man between 25 and 39 years old with COVID-19, enrolled during active disease. The rearrangement joins TRBV28 to TRBJ2-4; no clear D. What was sequenced was peripheral blood. DNA for the CDR3: TGTGCCAGCAGTTTAAAACTAGCCAAAAACATTCAGTACTTC. This translates into CASSLKLAKNIQYF.